The 16 T cell receptor beta chains in this list originate from one sample, sequenced in a study of T-cell reconstitution after alpha-beta-depleted transplantation in children. Study conclusions and caveats: When one year had passed after transplant, most T-cell counts and diversity came from newly produced T cells.

Their antigens are not known. Unique molecular identifiers were used to barcode this TCRbeta library. TCRdb re-called the PCR reads with MiXCR, one entry per CDR3 protein. The sample lists 330,000 or so distinct CDR3 sequences; about 7.3% were seen once. The sequencing here drew on peripheral blood, taken 360 days after TCRalphabeta/CD19-depleted stem cell transplant. The receptors derive from a female patient aged 2-9 years who had a stem cell transplant for Fanconi anemia, so the T cells may come from the graft donor.

The chain links TRBV7-9 to TRBJ2-1; D not resolved. V was pared by 3 bases and J by 5 bases, with 5 bases between. This CDR3 has 12 amino acids. Germline V gene lookup returns CDR1 SEHNR and CDR2 FQNEAQ (reference sequence). Written as DNA, the CDR3 is TGTGCCAGCAGCTTCACTCACAATGAGCAGTTCTTC. Translation: CASSFTHNEQFF.

Ten or more counts support this clonotype. The chain carries TRBV29-1 and TRBJ2-7, with no clear D. Germline CDR1 and CDR2: SQVTM and ANQGSEA. Trimming removed 7 bases at V and 0 bases at J, with 7 bases between. The CDR3 has 11 amino acids. The CDR3 region is CSASYSYEQYF. In nucleotides, the CDR3 is TGCAGCGCTTCTTACTCCTACGAGCAGTACTTC.

This clonotype was detected only a few times. The chain links TRBV9 to TRBJ1-2, with TRBD1 identical over 7 bases. CDR1 SGDLS and CDR2 YYNGEE come from the germline V gene. This CDR3 is built from 16 residues. V lost 0 bases and J lost 8; bases outside the gene matches: 13. CDR3 residues: CASSVEKQGNGRGYTF. The CDR3 DNA sequence: TGTGCCAGCAGCGTAGAAAAACAGGGGAACGGTAGGGGCTACACCTTC.

Many counts were recorded for this clonotype. This chain links TRBV7-2 with TRBJ2-5, with D uncertain. Trimming left V 0 bases short and J 0 bases short, with 8 bases between. Germline V gene sequence: CDR1 SGHTA, CDR2 FQGNSA. The CDR3 contains 15 residues. CDR3 nucleotide sequence: TGTGCCAGCAGCTTAGCTCAGAGATACCAAGAGACCCAGTACTTC. Its protein is CASSLAQRYQETQYF.

The J gene is TRBJ1-5, the V gene TRBV12-3 or TRBV12-4; D is unresolved. The CDR3 consists of 12 residues. Trimming removed 3 bases at V and 5 bases at J, with 5 bases between. The CDR3 here is CASSFSYQPQHF. CDR3 bases: TGTGCCAGCAGTTTCTCGTATCAGCCCCAGCATTTT.

This clonotype was counted at least ten times. V is TRBV20-1 and J is TRBJ2-4; TRBD2 is a possible D gene (6 bases). Looked up from germline, CDR1 is DFQATT and CDR2 is SNEGSKA (reference sequence). V dropped 4 bases and J dropped 0 bases, with 22 bases sitting between them. This CDR3 has 18 amino acids. CDR3 region: CSATRTGEELLAKNIQYF. Written as DNA, the CDR3 is TGCAGTGCTACTCGGACGGGGGAGGAATTACTAGCCAAAAACATTCAGTACTTC.

This clonotype was counted between two and nine times. The V call is TRBV3-1, the J call TRBJ2-7; 7 bases are shared with TRBD2. Trimming cost V 4 bases and J 6 bases; bases outside gene matches: 15. This CDR3 region has 16 residues. Germline V gene data show CDR1 as LGHDT and CDR2 as YNNKEL (reference sequence). Here the CDR3 reads CASSPWGGLAKGEQYF. The CDR3 DNA sequence: TGTGCCAGCAGCCCCTGGGGGGGACTCGCGAAGGGCGAGCAGTACTTC.

The chain employs TRBV7-9 and TRBJ2-1; D ambiguous. Trimming removed 0 bases from V and 4 bases from J, with 10 bases in between. Germline lookup yields CDR1 SEHNR and CDR2 FQNEAQ (reference sequence). The CDR3 runs to 15 residues. In nucleotides, the CDR3 is TGTGCCAGCAGCTTAGCGGAGCCAGTTTACAATGAGCAGTTCTTC. It specifies CASSLAEPVYNEQFF.

This clonotype was recorded many times. This chain uses TRBV6-5 with TRBJ2-7; no reliable D call. This CDR3 has 13 amino acids. From germline, CDR1 is MNHEY and CDR2 SVGAGI. Trimming left V 2 bases short and J 2 bases short, with 7 bases between. The CDR3 spells CASSYRDTYEQYF. The DNA for the CDR3 is TGTGCCAGCAGTTACAGGGATACCTACGAGCAGTACTTC.

The J gene is TRBJ1-3, the V gene TRBV15, with D possibly being TRBD1 (5 bases). Trimming took off 0 bases at V and 2 bases at J, with 8 bases between the two ends. The CDR3 is 15 amino acids. Germline lookup yields CDR1 LNHNV and CDR2 YYDKDF (reference sequence). The CDR3 bases are TGTGCCACCAGCAGAGATGGGGGTCCTGGAAACACCATATATTTT. It specifies CATSRDGGPGNTIYF. The full variable domain, completed using reference TRBV15 and TRBJ1-3, is DAMVIQNPRYQVTQFGKPVTLSCSQTLNHNVMYWYQQKSSQAPKLLFHYYDKDFNNEADTPDNFQSRRPNTSFCFLDIRSPGLGDTAMYLCATSRDGGPGNTIYFGEGSWLTVV.

V usage is TRBV20-1 and J usage is TRBJ1-5; D is ambiguous. Trimming pared 2 bases from V and 4 bases from J, leaving 9 bases between. The V gene's germline CDR1 is DFQATT and CDR2 SNEGSKA (reference sequence). The CDR3 has 13 residues. The CDR3 DNA sequence: TGCAGTGCTAGAAGGACGCGGAATCAGCCCCAGCATTTT. Encoded protein: CSARRTRNQPQHF.

There are many counts of this clonotype. The genes are TRBV7-9 and TRBJ1-1, with 8 bases fitting TRBD1. With V trimmed by 4 bases and J by 5 bases, 9 bases remained unmatched. CDR1 and CDR2 (germline): SEHNR, FQNEAQ (reference sequence). This CDR3 region has 15 residues. In DNA form, the CDR3 reads TGTGCCAGCAGCTCCGCAGACAGGGGCGAGACTGAAGCTTTCTTT. Translating it yields CASSSADRGETEAFF.

This sequence joins TRBV6-2 or TRBV6-3 and TRBJ2-5; TRBD2 agrees at 9 bases. V lost 5 bases, J lost 5 bases, and 12 bases stayed unmatched. Per the germline V gene, CDR1 is MNHEY and CDR2 is SVGEGT. This CDR3 is 16 amino acids long. CDR3 region: CASSTSGFSGGETQYF. CDR3 nucleotides: TGTGCCAGCAGTACTAGCGGGTTCTCGGGGGGGGAGACCCAGTACTTC.

This clonotype showed up many times. This chain joins TRBV27 and TRBJ1-4; no clear D gene. The CDR3 length is 14 residues. Germline V gene sequence: CDR1 MNHEY, CDR2 SMNVEV (reference sequence). V was shortened by 4 bases and J by 0 bases, with 6 bases between the two germline ends. CDR3 region: CASSSLSTNEKLFF. The CDR3 nucleotides are TGTGCCAGCAGTTCTCTTTCAACTAATGAAAAACTGTTTTTT.

The chain combines TRBV21-1 with TRBJ2-7; the table calls TRBD1, which could not be checked here. TRBV21-1 is described as a pseudogene. This CDR3 has 16 amino acids. The CDR3, as DNA: TGTGCCAGCAGCAGTAATAGACAGGGGGCTGCCTACGAGCAGTACGTC. Amino acids: CASSSNRQGAAYEQYV.

This clonotype came up many times. The chain carries TRBV20-1 and TRBJ2-5; TRBD1 matches at 7 bases. The CDR3 has 16 residues. CDR1 and CDR2 from the germline V gene are DFQATT and SNEGSKA (reference sequence). The J segment lost 2 bases and the V segment lost 2 bases, leaving 11 bases of the junction unmatched. This CDR3 is CSARSIRDSSQETQYF. The CDR3 DNA reads as TGCAGTGCTAGATCAATAAGGGACAGCTCGCAAGAGACCCAGTACTTC.